This T cell receptor beta chain appears in the sequencing data of a study of T cells in Graves' hyperthyroidism and ophthalmopathy (dated by TCRdb to about 2019). Notes on the research overall: Peripheral blood samples were taken at the time of initial diagnosis, prior to any treatment. A discovery cohort of about a hundred patients, 43 with Graves' ophthalmopathy and over 55 with stable Graves' hyperthyroidism, was used to find distinguishing TCR V-J signatures. Prospective prediction of ophthalmopathy was tested in an independent validation cohort consisting of 18 hyperthyroidism patients and some 17 patients who later progressed to ophthalmopathy. The 100 discovery patients were divided at random into training and test sets in a 7:3 ratio. In more than 5 Graves' hyperthyroidism patients, the study also compared T-cell repertoires from thyroid tissue with T-cell repertoires from blood. After blood sampling, hyperthyroidism patients were treated with methimazole at a starting dose of 30 mg daily, and ophthalmopathy patients were treated with high-dose intravenous methylprednisolone. The paper describes TCR Vbeta CDR3 sequencing of some 130 peripheral blood samples, made up of approximately 40 ophthalmopathy patients, more than 70 hyperthyroidism patients and about 17 progressor patients.

The TCR beta CDR3 regions were amplified from RNA transcripts. A first-round RT-PCR of the TCR CDR3 used the HTBI primer set with the Qiagen OneStep RT-PCR kit. Libraries were constructed in a second round of multiplex PCR, after which size selection and purification were carried out. Sequencing of the libraries was done on an Illumina HiSeq2000 using paired-end 100 bp reads. Regarding the original processing steps: SOAPnuke was used to process the raw data, removing reads that contained adapters or uncalled bases, had a mean Phred below 15, or lacked an exact match to the constant primer or identifier. COPE v1.2.5 was used to merge the high-quality paired reads, and each unique nucleotide sequence was defined as a clonotype. MiTCR v1.1 was used to align clonotypes to the IMGT TRBV, TRBD and TRBJ reference segments. Only V-J combinations with frequency above 0.0001, covering roughly 99% of repertoires, were analysed. A TCS score was defined as the ratio of F50 (clonal expansion) to E x V (chaos), with BLOSUM62-based TCRdist applied between CDR3 peptides within each V-J. Welch's t-statistics and random forest reduced roughly 540 V-J features to 10 to 15, which were used in a naive Bayes classifier (R e1071). The raw public reads went through TCRdb reprocessing: fastp at Q25, MiXCR clone calling, in-frame beta chains kept. Merged by CDR3 protein, the rows form single entries marked with the most common genes and DNA. Here the V and J calls rest on TCRdb's processing, not on the authors' analysis. This sample holds 250,000 to 300,000 distinct CDR3 sequences; about 14% were observed only once. Approximately 7.8% of the sample lies in the top ten.

Points the paper makes about the study in general: Sample size was not statistically predetermined, and blinding of investigators to group allocation was not performed. In validation, the model predicted progression to ophthalmopathy a median of approximately 6.3 months before onset, with roughly 70% sensitivity and roughly 79% specificity. A 13 V-J signature model separated ophthalmopathy from stable hyperthyroidism, with about 88% sensitivity and roughly 82% specificity in cross-validation and 80%/75% in testing. Most expanded thyroid clonotypes (frequency above 0.001) were also found in blood, which suggests that blood repertoires may mirror thyroid immune responses.

The hyperthyroidism patients were between 18 and 65 years old and newly diagnosed, with a disease duration of less than 2 months. The study excluded patients with uncontrolled infections, other autoimmune diseases, pregnancy or lactation. Clinical symptoms, serum thyroxine and TRAb, thyroid ultrasound, and orbital computed tomography formed the basis for the diagnoses. For progressor patients, blood was drawn at the first diagnosis of hyperthyroidism, before any ophthalmopathy symptoms had appeared. PBMCs were separated from roughly 9.6 ml of fresh peripheral blood using Ficoll-Paque density gradient centrifugation. Patients classed as progressors first received a Graves' hyperthyroidism diagnosis and then went on to develop ophthalmopathy during follow-up. Trizol reagent was used to extract total RNA, and RNA quality was then checked on an Agilent 2100 Bioanalyzer. As encoded in the germline V gene (reference sequence), CDR1 is SEHNR while CDR2 is FQNEAQ. The CDR3 holds 17 amino acids from the cysteine to the phenylalanine. Only CDR3 DNA remains: 51 bases, in frame from the first base. The junction shows trimming of 5 bases on V and 0 bases on J, and the gene matches do not reach 8 bases of it.

This clonotype was observed at least ten times. Its antigen remains unidentified. No clone much larger than this one lies a single base away; base qualities are absent. The sequence came from a woman in her 30s with Graves' hyperthyroidism that later progressed to Graves' ophthalmopathy. The rearrangement joined TRBV7-9 to TRBJ2-3, and TRBD2 matches 10 of the central bases. The sequenced material came from blood. The CDR3 here reads CASSTSGRGASTDTQYF. The DNA sequence is given as TGTGCCAGCAGCACCAGCGGGAGGGGCGCCAGCACAGATACGCAGTATTTT.